These 5 T cell receptor beta chains were sequenced from one sample in a study of OX40 agonist ivuxolimab in advanced cancers. Sequenced by immunoSEQ multiplex PCR; TCRdb stores in-frame clones only, minus some. The table records around 75,000 clones, 70% to 90% of them present only once. The source was CD4+ or CD8+ T cells sorted from blood, collected in a trial of the OX40 agonist ivuxolimab. The origin of the receptors is an adult with an advanced solid tumor such as melanoma, head and neck, liver or kidney cancer.

The V and J genes are TRBV28 and TRBJ1-2; D gene ambiguous. Germline assignment: CDR1 MDHEN and CDR2 SYDVKM. V was cut by 3 bases and J by 5 bases, with 4 bases left in between. The CDR3 totals 11 residues. Here the CDR3 DNA reads TGTGCCAGCAGTTTCGGTTATGGCTACACCTTC. This gives the protein CASSFGYGYTF.

The chain carries TRBV10-3 and TRBJ2-7, with 11 bases that match TRBD2. CDR3 length: 18 amino acids. The junction had 14 bases not matched to a gene; V was cut back by 7 bases and J by 0 bases. Germline V gene data show CDR1 as ENHRY and CDR2 as SYGVKD. In DNA form, the CDR3 reads TGTGCCATCAAGGGAGGGCCGACTAGCGGGACTAGCTCCTACGAGCAGTACTTC. It specifies CAIKGGPTSGTSSYEQYF.

The chain couples TRBV5-1 to TRBJ2-7, with D possibly matching TRBD1 (6 bases). The CDR3 is made up of 12 amino acids. Germline V gene lookup returns CDR1 SGHRS and CDR2 YFSETQ. Trimming pared 6 bases from V and 7 bases from J, leaving 14 bases between. This CDR3 is CASTDRTREQYF. The CDR3 DNA reads TGCGCCAGCACGGACAGAACTCGGGAGCAGTACTTC.

The chain has TRBV28 and TRBJ2-5; D is ambiguous. The tail of the sequence fits TRBJ2-7 better, so the J call may be wrong. CDR3 size: 12 residues. Germline V CDR1 and CDR2: MDHEN, SYDVKM. CDR3 amino acids: CASSLGTYEQYF. The DNA of the CDR3 is TGTGCCAGCAGTTTGGGCACTTACGAGCAGTACTTC.

This clone has only a few counts. This chain connects TRBV13 to TRBJ1-1; TRBD1 is a possible D gene (6 bases). This CDR3 contains 15 residues. Germline CDR1 PRHDT, CDR2 FYEKMQ (reference sequence). Deletions cut 5 bases from V and 4 bases from J, with 17 bases between. The chain's CDR3 is CASSVHPGGGTEAFF. In DNA form, the CDR3 reads TGTGCCAGCAGCGTTCACCCCGGGGGCGGCACTGAAGCTTTCTTT.